This T cell receptor (beta chain) is from a study of beta chain features in type 1 diabetes. Study-level results: There was no resolution here of whether HLA type influences TCRB rearrangement. Type 1 diabetes patients showed a moderate but significant shortening of TCRB CDR3s in all four CD4+ subsets. In comparison with healthy donors, patients had naive, central memory and Treg TCRB repertoires that appeared more similar.

Expressed TCRB transcripts were sequenced because the isolated RNA had all been reverse transcribed beforehand. Roughly 3.5 million reads per sample on average were obtained from naive, central memory and regulatory T cell samples. Some clones are missing from TCRdb's copy, which holds only in-frame ones; the method was immunoSEQ multiplex PCR. The sample includes 600,000 to 700,000 clones, over 10% of them seen just once. There was one heparinised blood draw per donor, averaging roughly 120 mL. Concerning this clone: The antigen is undetermined.

This CDR3 is 15 amino acids long. Trimming pared 2 bases from V and 5 bases from J, leaving 13 bases between. Germline V lookup: CDR1 SGHTA, CDR2 FQGNSA. This chain links TRBV7-2 with TRBJ1-5; D is unresolved. Sequenced sample: naive CD4+ T cells from blood. The TCR comes from a man between 18 and 35 years old with type 1 diabetes. This CDR3 is CASSLRGSGDQPQHF. CDR3 coding DNA: TGTGCCAGCAGCTTAAGAGGGAGTGGGGATCAGCCCCAGCATTTT.